These 16 T cell receptor beta chains share one sample of origin, sequenced in a study of blood T cell repertoires in COVID-19. TCRdb's copy holds only in-frame clones and misses some; the assay was immunoSEQ multiplex PCR. Of fewer than 250,000 clones listed, over 70% are singletons. Source material: peripheral blood. All receptors come from a man aged 50-59 years with active or convalescent COVID-19.

This sequence joins TRBV3-1 (or the pseudogene TRBV3-2) and TRBJ2-1; no definite D call. Between the trimmed V and J ends, which lost 0 bases and 7 bases, there was a span of 4 bases. The CDR3 length is 12 residues. Looked up from germline, CDR1 is LGHDT and CDR2 is YNNKEL (reference sequence). The CDR3 coding sequence is TGTGCCAGCAGCCAAGATACTAATGAGCAGTTCTTC. It codes for CASSQDTNEQFF.

J is TRBJ2-3 and V is TRBV14, with D possibly TRBD1 on 5 matching bases. Germline V gene lookup returns CDR1 SGHDN and CDR2 FVKESK. Trimming removed 1 base at V and 3 bases at J, with 14 bases between. CDR3 length: 16 residues. The CDR3 region has the DNA TGTGCCAGCAGCCAAGCCGTAGGGAAGGGGACAGATACGCAGTATTTT. It yields the protein CASSQAVGKGTDTQYF. Variable domain in full (rest from reference TRBV14 and TRBJ2-3): EAGVTQFPSHSVIEKGQTVTLRCDPISGHDNLYWYRRVMGKEIKFLLHFVKESKQDESGMPNNRFLAERTGGTYSTLKVQPAELEDSGVYFCASSQAVGKGTDTQYFGPGTRLTVL.

The chain recombines TRBV9 with TRBJ1-4; D is ambiguous. The V gene lost 3 bases and the J gene lost 1 base, with 19 bases spanning the gap. The CDR3 is made up of 18 amino acids. The germline V gene encodes CDR1 SGDLS and CDR2 YYNGEE. CDR3 DNA: TGTGCCAGCAGCGGCGGGTTATGGGGATTGGGAACTAATGAAAAACTGTTTTTT. As protein: CASSGGLWGLGTNEKLFF.

V gene TRBV10-3 combines with J gene TRBJ1-2; 8 nucleotides line up with TRBD1. This CDR3 has 14 residues. CDR1 and CDR2 (germline): ENHRY, SYGVKD. Losses at the gene ends were 7 bases for V and 6 bases for J; bases not matched to a gene: 10. The CDR3 DNA reads TGTGCCATCAAGGACAGGGCAGAAACAGATGGCTACACCTTC. This sequence encodes CAIKDRAETDGYTF.

The chain combines TRBV2 with TRBJ1-5; 9 bases align to TRBD1. The germline CDR1 and CDR2 sequences are SNHLY and FYNNEI. Trimming at V came to 2 bases and at J to 1 base, leaving 12 bases not matched to a gene. The CDR3 spans 19 residues. The CDR3 region is CASSERYGDDRGSNQPQHF. In DNA, the CDR3 is TGTGCCAGCAGTGAAAGATATGGAGACGACAGGGGGAGCAATCAGCCCCAGCATTTT.

V usage is TRBV7-9 and J usage is TRBJ2-2; the D gene is possibly TRBD2 (5 bases). The germline CDR1 and CDR2 sequences are SEHNR and FQNEAQ (reference sequence). Trimming removed 0 bases from V and 5 bases from J, with 19 bases in between. The CDR3 covers 18 residues. The CDR3 DNA reads as TGTGCCAGCAGCTTAGCGGGGAGCGCACCCTTGCGGACCGGGGAGCTGTTTTTT. Translation: CASSLAGSAPLRTGELFF.

This clone was observed once. The rearrangement uses TRBV24-1 and TRBJ2-7; perhaps TRBD1 as D (5 bases). The CDR3 totals 13 residues. V gave up 5 bases and J gave up 6 bases, with 13 bases separating them. The germline V gene has CDR1 KGHDR and CDR2 SFDVKD. CDR3 sequence (DNA): TGTGCCACCAGTGTAAAGGGGTCCGGCGAGCAGTACTTC. Translating gives CATSVKGSGEQYF.

The chain is built from TRBV6-5 and TRBJ1-4, with D uncertain. Germline loops: CDR1 MNHEY, CDR2 SVGAGI. There are 12 residues in the CDR3. The V end was cut by 8 bases, the J end by 7 bases, with 11 bases between. The CDR3 coding sequence is TGTGCCAGCGGCCTAGGTAGTGAAAAACTGTTTTTT. As protein: CASGLGSEKLFF.

The sample holds a few counts of this clone. The V gene is TRBV29-1, the J gene TRBJ1-5, with D maybe TRBD1 (6 bases). Germline V gene lookup returns CDR1 SQVTM and CDR2 ANQGSEA. Trimming took off 4 bases at V and 0 bases at J, with 13 bases between the two ends. CDR3 length equals 15 residues. CDR3 in DNA: TGCAGCGTTGCGGAGAGGGGGTATAGCAATCAGCCCCAGCATTTT. Its protein is CSVAERGYSNQPQHF. The full variable domain, rest sourced from reference TRBV29-1 and TRBJ1-5, is SAVISQKPSRDICQRGTSLTIQCQVDSQVTMMFWYRQQPGQSLTLIATANQGSEATYESGFVIDKFPISRPNLTFSTLTVSNMSPEDSSIYLCSVAERGYSNQPQHFGDGTRLSIL.

The rearrangement links TRBV7-9 to TRBJ1-1; 9 bases agree with TRBD1. Per germline, CDR1 SEHNR and CDR2 FQNEAQ (reference sequence). V was clipped by 5 bases and J by 4 bases; unmatched bases: 8. The CDR3 length is 15 residues. CDR3 coding DNA: TGTGCCAGCAGCCCGTACAGGGGGCAAAGCACTGAAGCTTTCTTT. Residues: CASSPYRGQSTEAFF.

This clone showed up just a few times. The chain carries TRBV6-5 and TRBJ2-1, with 7 bases aligning to TRBD1. This CDR3 contains 12 residues. The V gene end was trimmed by 5 bases and the J gene end by 11 bases; junction bases not matched to a gene: 6. Germline CDR1 and CDR2: MNHEY and SVGAGI. The CDR3 here is CASSHDRAKQFF. The CDR3 nucleotides are TGTGCCAGCAGTCATGACAGGGCGAAGCAGTTCTTC.

The chain uses TRBV9 and TRBJ2-5; TRBD2 agrees at 12 bases. The CDR3 has 16 amino acids. The junction had 3 bases not matched to a gene; V was cut back by 3 bases and J by 0 bases. Per the germline V gene, CDR1 is SGDLS and CDR2 is YYNGEE. The CDR3 DNA follows: TGTGCCAGCAGCGGTGGGACTAGCGGGTACCAAGAGACCCAGTACTTC. It is translated as CASSGGTSGYQETQYF.

This sequence joins TRBV15 and TRBJ1-3; the D gene is possibly TRBD1 (6 bases). Germline V gene sequence: CDR1 LNHNV, CDR2 YYDKDF (reference sequence). This CDR3 is 16 amino acids long. Trimming pared 0 bases from V and 4 bases from J, leaving 13 bases between. For the CDR3, the DNA is TGTGCCACCAGCAGAGACGGGGGGCTCCCAGGAAACACCATATATTTT. Encoded protein: CATSRDGGLPGNTIYF.

This clone was observed at least ten times. J is TRBJ2-7 and V is TRBV15; TRBD2 aligns across 9 bases. This CDR3 has 18 residues. Germline V CDR1 and CDR2: LNHNV, YYDKDF (reference sequence). Trimming took 0 bases from V and 6 from J; bases not matched to a gene: 15. For the CDR3, the DNA is TGTGCCACCAGCAGAGAGCGCCCTTCCCCTCTAGCGGGACCCGAGCAGTACTTC. Translated, it gives CATSRERPSPLAGPEQYF.

The J gene is TRBJ2-7, the V gene TRBV10-3, with 11 bases lining up with TRBD2. The CDR3 length is 14 residues. V lost 6 bases, J lost 2 bases, and 3 bases stayed unmatched. Germline V CDR1 and CDR2: ENHRY, SYGVKD. The CDR3 DNA is TGTGCCATCAGCCGACTAGCGGGAACCTACGAGCAGTACTTC. It is translated as CAISRLAGTYEQYF.

This clone was seen only once. The J gene is TRBJ2-3, the V gene TRBV6-2 or TRBV6-3, with TRBD2 as a possible D gene (5 bases). Germline loops: CDR1 MNHEY, CDR2 SVGEGT. The CDR3 totals 13 residues. Trimming pared 5 bases from V and 0 bases from J, leaving 6 bases between. The CDR3 protein is CASSRTSTDTQYF. The CDR3 coding sequence is TGTGCCAGCAGTCGGACTAGCACAGATACGCAGTATTTT.